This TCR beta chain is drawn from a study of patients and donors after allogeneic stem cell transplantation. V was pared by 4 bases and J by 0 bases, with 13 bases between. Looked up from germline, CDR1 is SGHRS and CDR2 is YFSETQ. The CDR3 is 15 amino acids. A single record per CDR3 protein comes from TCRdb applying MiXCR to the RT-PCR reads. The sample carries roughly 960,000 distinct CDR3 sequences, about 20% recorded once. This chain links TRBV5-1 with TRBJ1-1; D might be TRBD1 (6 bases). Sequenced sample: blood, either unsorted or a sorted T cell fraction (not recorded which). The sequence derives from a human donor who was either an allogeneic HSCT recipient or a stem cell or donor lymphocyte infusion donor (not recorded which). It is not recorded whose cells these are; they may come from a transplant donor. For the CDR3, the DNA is TGCGCCAGCAGCCAAACAGGGACGGTGAACACTGAAGCTTTCTTT. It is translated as CASSQTGTVNTEAFF.